The next 30 T cell receptor beta chains were all read from a single sample in a study of T cells expressing NK-cell markers. Following a re-call of the 5' RACE reads, TCRdb has one entry per CDR3 protein and lacks DNA. Seen in this sample are a few hundred thousand distinct CDR3 sequences; the ten most common clones hold 0.39%. Sequenced input: blood T cells: a sorted CD56 or NKG2C T cell subset, CD4+ or CD8+ T cells, or bulk PBMC T cells (not recorded which). All receptors derive from a man between 18 and 29 years old in good health.

The CDR3 sequence is CASSLDQGLGETQYF. The chain recombines TRBV5-1 with TRBJ2-5; TCRdb proposes TRBD1, but this gene call is untestable without DNA. This CDR3 is 15 amino acids long. Per the germline V gene, CDR1 is SGHRS and CDR2 is YFSETQ.

The chain links TRBV5-1 to TRBJ2-2. CDR3 size: 16 residues. Per the germline V gene, CDR1 is SGHRS and CDR2 is YFSETQ. The CDR3 loop is CASSPYGRTNTGELFF.

The chain joins TRBV12-3 or TRBV12-4 to TRBJ2-7. The CDR3 is 12 amino acids. The chain's CDR3 is CASGVSGYEQYF.

The rearrangement links TRBV5-5 to TRBJ2-2; TCRdb indicates TRBD2, and absent DNA this call remains unverified. Germline CDR1 reads SGHKS; CDR2 reads YYEKEE (reference sequence). CDR3 length: 15 residues. The CDR3 sequence: CASSPAGRSTGELFF.

CDR3 in amino acids: CASIPLGLAETNEQFF. This sequence joins TRBV7-8 and TRBJ2-1; as DNA is missing, the TRBD2 call by TCRdb cannot be tested. The CDR3 is 16 residues long. CDR1 SGHVS and CDR2 FQNEAQ come from the germline V gene. The variable domain in full, with the rest retrieved from reference TRBV7-8 and TRBJ2-1, is GAGVSQSPRYKVAKRGQDVALRCDPISGHVSLFWYQQALGQGPEFLTYFQNEAQLDKSGLPSDRFFAERPEGSVSTLKIQRTQQEDSAVYLCASIPLGLAETNEQFFGPGTRLTVL.

The chain carries TRBV10-3 and TRBJ2-2; absent DNA, TCRdb's TRBD1 call cannot be checked. The germline CDR1 and CDR2 sequences are ENHRY and SYGVKD. The CDR3 is 15 residues long. The CDR3 reads CAISEGRDHGGELFF.

The rearrangement joins TRBV20-1 to TRBJ2-1; TCRdb outputs TRBD2, but without DNA this stays unchecked. Looked up from germline, CDR1 is DFQATT and CDR2 is SNEGSKA (reference sequence). This CDR3 has 15 amino acids. CDR3 in amino acids: CSARNTGTRYNEQFF.

V and J are TRBV5-1 and TRBJ1-1. Germline CDR1 is SGHRS and CDR2 is YFSETQ. The CDR3 runs to 13 residues. CDR3 region: CASSFDFGTEAFF.

This sequence joins TRBV20-1 and TRBJ2-2; TCRdb lists TRBD2, though no DNA is available to test this call. This CDR3 has 15 amino acids. Germline V CDR1 and CDR2: DFQATT, SNEGSKA (reference sequence). CDR3 sequence: CSAKGLAGGHGELFF.

This chain connects TRBV27 to TRBJ2-1; TCRdb proposes TRBD1, but this gene call is untestable without DNA. The germline V gene encodes CDR1 MNHEY and CDR2 SMNVEV (reference sequence). The CDR3 is 15 amino acids. CDR3 sequence: CASSEQGALNNEQFF.

The chain recombines TRBV10-3 with TRBJ2-2; with no DNA, the TCRdb D assignment of TRBD2 cannot be verified. Germline assignment: CDR1 ENHRY and CDR2 SYGVKD. The CDR3 consists of 13 residues. This CDR3 is CATMLGLSGELFF.

The V call is TRBV18, the J call TRBJ2-4; TCRdb selects TRBD1, and the lack of DNA leaves this call unchecked. The CDR3 length is 15 residues. The germline V gene encodes CDR1 KGHSH and CDR2 LQKENI. The CDR3: CASSPPGQPKNIQYF.

The chain uses TRBV19 and TRBJ2-1; TCRdb lists TRBD2, though no DNA is available to test this call. Looked up from germline, CDR1 is LNHDA and CDR2 is SQIVND (reference sequence). The length of the CDR3 is 16 residues. This chain's CDR3 is CASSRGLAGFYNEQFF.

The V gene is TRBV4-2, the J gene TRBJ1-2. CDR1 is LGHNA and CDR2 is YNFKEQ in the germline V gene. This CDR3 region has 15 residues. CDR3 region: CASSQGLSLTYGYTF.

The V gene is TRBV12-3 or TRBV12-4, the J gene TRBJ2-3; the D call of TRBD2 rests on TCRdb alone, since no DNA is present to check it. The CDR3 runs 21 residues. CDR3 region: CASSLLFPRLAGVQSTDTQYF.

V and J are TRBV7-8 and TRBJ1-3. Germline CDR1 is SGHVS and CDR2 is FQNEAQ. CDR3 length: 11 residues. The CDR3 is CASSPRYTIYF.

The V gene is TRBV21-1, the J gene TRBJ2-1; as DNA is missing, the TRBD1 call by TCRdb cannot be tested. TRBV21-1 constitutes a pseudogene. There are 13 residues in the CDR3. The CDR3: CASRDRGLYEQFF.

The J gene is TRBJ2-7, the V gene TRBV25-1; the TCRdb D gene call, TRBD1, has no DNA to confirm it. Germline V gene data show CDR1 as MGHDK and CDR2 as SYGVNS. The CDR3 has 14 residues. CDR3 sequence: CASSEGGISYEQYF.

The chain recombines TRBV4-1 with TRBJ1-1. The germline CDR1 and CDR2 sequences are MGHRA and YSYEKL. The CDR3 spans 14 residues. This CDR3 is CASTLDSMNTEAFF.

V usage is TRBV6-1 and J usage is TRBJ1-6; TCRdb's D gene call, TRBD1, goes unchecked for lack of DNA. The length of the CDR3 is 15 residues. CDR1 and CDR2 from the germline V gene are MNHNS and SASEGT. The CDR3 loop is CASSPSQGYNSPLHF.

CDR3 amino acids: CASSYDQATNEKLFF. The V and J genes are TRBV6-5 and TRBJ1-4. This CDR3 is 15 amino acids long. Germline assignment: CDR1 MNHEY and CDR2 SVGAGI.

This chain uses TRBV5-1 with TRBJ2-7; absent DNA, TCRdb's TRBD1 call cannot be checked. Germline V gene sequence: CDR1 SGHRS, CDR2 YFSETQ. The CDR3 is 15 amino acids. CDR3 residues: CASSFGGTGNYEQYF.

The chain couples TRBV20-1 to TRBJ2-3; the TCRdb call, TRBD1, lacks DNA for checking. The CDR3 spans 14 residues. Looked up from germline, CDR1 is DFQATT and CDR2 is SNEGSKA (reference sequence). CDR3 sequence: CSANNRGATDTQYF.

The chain uses TRBV7-2 and TRBJ2-7; the TRBD2 assignment by TCRdb is unverifiable without DNA. The CDR3 consists of 16 residues. The germline gives CDR1 SGHTA, CDR2 FQGNSA. CDR3 loop: CASSLVAARAHYEQYF.

The V and J genes are TRBV10-3 and TRBJ2-1. The germline CDR1 and CDR2 sequences are ENHRY and SYGVKD. The CDR3 is 14 residues long. The CDR3 here is CAISERGSYNEQFF.

The chain uses TRBV13 and TRBJ2-1; lacking DNA, the TRBD2 call made by TCRdb goes unchecked. Germline CDR1 and CDR2: PRHDT and FYEKMQ (reference sequence). This CDR3 spans 17 amino acids. CDR3 sequence reads: CASSLGSGLAGLGEQFF. Using reference TRBV13 and TRBJ2-1 for the parts outside the CDR3, the full variable domain is AAGVIQSPRHLIKEKRETATLKCYPIPRHDTVYWYQQGPGQDPQFLISFYEKMQSDKGSIPDRFSAQQFSDYHSELNMSSLELGDSALYFCASSLGSGLAGLGEQFFGPGTRLTVL.

V and J are TRBV7-9 and TRBJ2-7; TCRdb proposes TRBD1, but this gene call is untestable without DNA. CDR1 is SEHNR and CDR2 is FQNEAQ in the germline V gene (reference sequence). The CDR3 length is 15 residues. CDR3 residues: CASSPDLSTGGEQYF.

The V call is TRBV6-1, the J call TRBJ2-1; there is no DNA to check the TCRdb D call of TRBD1. CDR3 length: 14 amino acids. The germline gives CDR1 MNHNS, CDR2 SASEGT. The CDR3 loop reads CASMGGGDYNEQFF.

CDR3 sequence: CSARTSGRNQETQYF. This chain links TRBV20-1 with TRBJ2-5; absent DNA, TCRdb's TRBD2 call cannot be checked. Looked up from germline, CDR1 is DFQATT and CDR2 is SNEGSKA (reference sequence). The CDR3 runs to 15 residues.

The CDR3 spells CATSTTLREKLFF. This chain joins TRBV15 and TRBJ1-4. Germline lookup yields CDR1 LNHNV and CDR2 YYDKDF (reference sequence). This CDR3 contains 13 residues. Based on the CDR3 plus reference TRBV15 and TRBJ1-4, the full variable domain is DAMVIQNPRYQVTQFGKPVTLSCSQTLNHNVMYWYQQKSSQAPKLLFHYYDKDFNNEADTPDNFQSRRPNTSFCFLDIRSPGLGDTAMYLCATSTTLREKLFFGSGTQLSVL.